The clone carrying this TCR beta chain was seen only a few times. Antigen unknown. This sample stems from a study of T-cell memory formation after mild COVID-19. Study-wide context: TCR clusters were mostly confined to one donor each. The study, taken as a whole, reports: Balance between CD4 and CD8 was seen in clones contracting day 15 to 85, and a CD4+ lean was seen in later expanders. The CD4+ clones that contracted clustered mainly within CM and EM, and the CD8+ clones concentrated in EMRA. Among clones peaking at day 37 in the second wave, SARS-CoV-2 specificity remained unconfirmed.

The CDR3 sequence is 14 residues long. The germline V gene has CDR1 MGHDK and CDR2 SYGVNS. V was shortened by 4 bases and J by 0 bases, with 8 bases between the two germline ends. TCRdb processed the 5' RACE reads anew with MiXCR; each CDR3 protein has one entry. In the table there are approximately 580,000 distinct CDR3 sequences, about 20% of which are singletons. This clonotype originated in an adult woman who had mild COVID-19 (a few samples of this study predate the infection). Cell type and time point are not known. V and J are TRBV25-1 and TRBJ2-3; D gene ambiguous. Sequencing input: PBMCs or a T cell subset sorted from them (not recorded which). The DNA of the CDR3 is TGTGCCAGCAGTGGAGACCTTAGCACAGATACGCAGTATTTT. It encodes CASSGDLSTDTQYF.